This T cell receptor beta chain was obtained from a study of blood T cell repertoires in COVID-19. Study information: The United States, Italy and Spain provided the acute and convalescent COVID-19 samples.

CDR1 is MNHNS and CDR2 is SASEGT in the germline V gene. J was trimmed by 6 bases and V by 7 bases; bases with no gene match: 4. CDR3 size: 13 residues. In the original workflow: Reference gene primers were amplified, and this amplification served to estimate nucleated cell counts. The protocol was immunoSEQ multiplex PCR, while the TCRdb copy is restricted to in-frame clones and leaves out a portion. V and J calls and clone size are those listed in that table; D and trimming were worked out from the DNA. The profile covers just over 150,000 clones, with 88% appearing a single time and about 2.5% taken by the ten largest.

The chain carries TRBV6-1 and TRBJ1-3; the match to TRBD1 covers 9 bases. This receptor was obtained from an older woman with acute or convalescent COVID-19. Sample: peripheral blood. CDR3 bases: TGTGCCAGCAAACAGGGGGCGGAAAACACCATATATTTT. It encodes CASKQGAENTIYF.